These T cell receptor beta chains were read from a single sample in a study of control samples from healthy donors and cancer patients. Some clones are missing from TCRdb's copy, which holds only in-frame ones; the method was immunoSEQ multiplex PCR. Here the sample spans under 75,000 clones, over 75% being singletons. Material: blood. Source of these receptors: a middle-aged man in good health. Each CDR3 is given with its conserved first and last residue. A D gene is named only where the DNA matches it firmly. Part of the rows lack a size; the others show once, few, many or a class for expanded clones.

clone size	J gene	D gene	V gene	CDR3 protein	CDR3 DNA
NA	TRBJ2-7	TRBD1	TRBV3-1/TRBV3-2	CASSELGTAYEQYF	TGTGCCAGCAGCGAACTGGGGACAGCCTACGAGCAGTACTTC
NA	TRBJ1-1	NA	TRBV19	CAASRRQNTEAFF	TGTGCAGCAAGCCGGCGGCAGAACACTGAAGCTTTCTTT
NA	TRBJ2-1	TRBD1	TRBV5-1	CASSFGTGGDEQFF	TGCGCCAGCAGCTTCGGGACAGGGGGCGATGAGCAGTTCTTC
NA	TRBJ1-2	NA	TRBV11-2	CATTSEGGAYVYTF	TGTGCCACCACCTCGGAGGGGGGGGCTTATGTCTACACCTTC
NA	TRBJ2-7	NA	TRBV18	CASSPLGAYEQYF	TGTGCCAGCTCACCATTAGGGGCCTACGAGCAGTACTTC
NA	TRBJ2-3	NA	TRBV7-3	CASTFRESTDTQYF	TGTGCCAGCACCTTCAGGGAGAGCACAGATACGCAGTATTTT
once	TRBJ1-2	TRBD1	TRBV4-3	CASSQAGTVFNYGYTF	TGCGCCAGCAGCCAGGCAGGGACAGTGTTTAACTATGGCTACACCTTC
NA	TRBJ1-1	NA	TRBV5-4	CASSFQGTEAFF	TGTGCCAGCAGCTTTCAGGGGACTGAAGCTTTCTTT
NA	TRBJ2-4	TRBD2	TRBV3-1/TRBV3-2	CASSQSIAGIDKNIQYF	TGTGCCAGCAGCCAGAGTATAGCGGGGATTGACAAAAACATTCAGTACTTC
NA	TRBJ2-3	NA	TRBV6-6	CASSQRRLDTQYF	TGTGCCAGCAGTCAGCGACGGCTAGATACGCAGTATTTT
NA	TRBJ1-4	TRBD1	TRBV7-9	CASSRQGDNEKLFF	TGTGCCAGCAGCCGACAGGGCGATAATGAAAAACTGTTTTTT
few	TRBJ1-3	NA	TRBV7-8	CASSTGAGNTIYF	TGTGCCAGCAGCACGGGGGCGGGAAACACCATATATTTT
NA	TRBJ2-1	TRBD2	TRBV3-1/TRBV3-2	CASSQDGAGGYNEQFF	TGTGCCAGCAGCCAAGATGGGGCGGGAGGTTACAATGAGCAGTTCTTC
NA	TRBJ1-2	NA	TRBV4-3	CASSQERTPNYGYTF	TGCGCCAGCAGCCAAGAGAGAACACCAAACTATGGCTACACCTTC
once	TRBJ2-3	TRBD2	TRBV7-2	CASSRTSGGVTDTQYF	TGTGCCAGCAGCCGGACTAGCGGGGGAGTAACAGATACGCAGTATTTT
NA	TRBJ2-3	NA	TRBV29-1	CSVGRTAIHTDTQYF	TGCAGCGTGGGTCGGACGGCAATCCACACAGATACGCAGTATTTT
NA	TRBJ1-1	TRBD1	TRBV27	CASSTRTGGNTEAFF	TGTGCCAGCAGTACTCGGACAGGGGGGAACACTGAAGCTTTCTTT
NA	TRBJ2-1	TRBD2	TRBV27	CASSTTGLAGGNEQFF	TGTGCCAGCAGTACCACGGGACTAGCTGGGGGCAATGAGCAGTTCTTC
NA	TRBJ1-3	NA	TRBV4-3	CASSQDPPDYLAGNTIYF	TGCGCCAGCAGCCAAGACCCTCCCGATTACCTCGCTGGAAACACCATATATTTT
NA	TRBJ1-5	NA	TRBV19	CASRLTREGYNQPQHF	TGTGCCAGTAGACTAACACGGGAGGGGTACAATCAGCCCCAGCATTTT
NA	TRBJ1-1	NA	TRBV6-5	CASSLSRGLNTEAFF	TGTGCCAGCAGTTTAAGCAGGGGCTTGAACACTGAAGCTTTCTTT
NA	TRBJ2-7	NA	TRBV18	CASSPGQTYEQYF	TGTGCCAGCTCACCGGGGCAGACCTACGAGCAGTACTTC
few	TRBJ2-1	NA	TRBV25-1	CASSEFGGHLNNEQFF	TGTGCCAGCAGTGAATTCGGGGGACATTTGAACAATGAGCAGTTCTTC
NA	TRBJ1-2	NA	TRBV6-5	CASSFLRDRPNYGYTF	TGTGCCAGCAGTTTTCTCCGAGACAGGCCTAACTATGGCTACACCTTC
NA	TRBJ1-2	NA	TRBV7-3	CASSLGPPGYGYTF	TGTGCCAGCAGCCTGGGGCCCCCGGGATATGGCTACACCTTC
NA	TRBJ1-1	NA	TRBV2	CASSFERTEAFF	TGTGCCAGCAGTTTCGAAAGGACTGAAGCTTTCTTT
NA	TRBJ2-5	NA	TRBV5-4	CASRTDSLQETQYF	TGTGCCAGCCGGACGGACAGTTTACAAGAGACCCAGTACTTC
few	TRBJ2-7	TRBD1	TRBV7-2	CASSLGQGAYEQYF	TGTGCCAGCAGCTTAGGCCAGGGGGCCTACGAGCAGTACTTC
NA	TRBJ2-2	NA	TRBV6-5	CASRPAQVFTGELFF	TGTGCCAGCAGACCGGCTCAGGTTTTCACCGGGGAGCTGTTTTTT
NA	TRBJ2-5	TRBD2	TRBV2	CASSGLAGGRETQYF	TGTGCCAGCAGTGGCCTGGCGGGGGGCAGGGAGACCCAGTACTTC
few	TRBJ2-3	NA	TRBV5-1	CASSLARVTDTQYF	TGCGCCAGCAGCTTGGCCAGGGTCACAGATACGCAGTATTTT
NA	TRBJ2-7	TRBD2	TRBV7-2	CASSTVSGSGDEQYF	TGTGCCAGCAGCACTGTTAGCGGGAGCGGAGACGAGCAGTACTTC
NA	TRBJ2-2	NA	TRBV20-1	CSAEGAGELFF	TGCAGTGCTGAGGGGGCCGGGGAGCTGTTTTTT
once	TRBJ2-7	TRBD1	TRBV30	CAWEMIRDRGHEQYF	TGTGCCTGGGAGATGATCCGGGACAGGGGACACGAGCAGTACTTC
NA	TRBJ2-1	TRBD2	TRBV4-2	CASSQDDSGGSNEQFF	TGTGCCAGCAGCCAAGATGATAGCGGGGGAAGCAATGAGCAGTTCTTC
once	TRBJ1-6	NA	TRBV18	CASSRDQLGGNSPLHF	TGTGCCAGCTCGCGGGACCAGTTGGGTGGTAATTCACCCCTCCACTTT
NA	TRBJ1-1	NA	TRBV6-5	CASSYSDNTEAFF	TGTGCCAGCAGTTACTCCGATAACACTGAAGCTTTCTTT
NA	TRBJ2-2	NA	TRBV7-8	CASSLYDTGELFF	TGTGCCAGCAGCTTGTATGACACCGGGGAGCTGTTTTTT
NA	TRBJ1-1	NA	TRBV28	CASSLYTPNTEAFF	TGTGCCAGCAGTTTATATACACCGAACACTGAAGCTTTCTTT
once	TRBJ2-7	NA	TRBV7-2	CASSQGIPLLYEQYF	TGTGCCAGCAGCCAGGGGATCCCTCTCCTCTACGAGCAGTACTTC
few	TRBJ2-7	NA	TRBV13	CASSFRDTTYEQYF	TGTGCCAGCAGCTTCCGGGACACTACCTACGAGCAGTACTTC